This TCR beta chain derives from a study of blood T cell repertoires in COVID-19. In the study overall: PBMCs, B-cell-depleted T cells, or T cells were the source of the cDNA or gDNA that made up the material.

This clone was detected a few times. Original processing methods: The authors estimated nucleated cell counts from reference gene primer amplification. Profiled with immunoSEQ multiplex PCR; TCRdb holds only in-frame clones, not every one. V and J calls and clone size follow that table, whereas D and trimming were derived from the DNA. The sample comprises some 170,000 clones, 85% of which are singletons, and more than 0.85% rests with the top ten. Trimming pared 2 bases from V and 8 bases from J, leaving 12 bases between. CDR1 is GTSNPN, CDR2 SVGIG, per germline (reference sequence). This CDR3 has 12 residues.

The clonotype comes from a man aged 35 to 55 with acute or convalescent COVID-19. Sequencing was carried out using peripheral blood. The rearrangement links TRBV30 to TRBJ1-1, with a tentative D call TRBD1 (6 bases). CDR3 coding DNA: TGTGCCTGGAGTCCCTATCAGGGGGAAGCTTTCTTT. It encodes CAWSPYQGEAFF.